A single sample is the source of the 10 T cell receptor beta chains below, sequenced in a study of sequential checkpoint blockade in melanoma. Treatment noted: randomized to nivolumab then ipilimumab (arm A) or the reverse (arm B). Only in-frame clones appear in the TCRdb table, and some are missing; sequencing was by immunoSEQ multiplex PCR. The sample consists of 17,000 or so clones, approximately 70% of them appearing once. The input for sequencing was CD8+ T cells sorted from blood (inferred from file names), taken from a patient given nivolumab and ipilimumab in sequence. The receptors come from a human donor with melanoma.

The chain combines TRBV9 with TRBJ2-3; perhaps TRBD2 as D (6 bases). Germline assignment: CDR1 SGDLS and CDR2 YYNGEE. The V end was cut by 0 bases, the J end by 0 bases, with 11 bases between. This CDR3 is built from 16 residues. CDR3 in amino acids: CASSVGGGTSTDTQYF. The DNA for the CDR3 is TGTGCCAGCAGCGTAGGGGGCGGGACCAGCACAGATACGCAGTATTTT.

This clone turned up a few times. The chain combines TRBV7-8 with TRBJ1-5, with TRBD1 matching over 9 bases. CDR1 is SGHVS and CDR2 is FQNEAQ in the germline V gene. The CDR3 covers 16 residues. V was clipped by 5 bases and J by 3 bases; unmatched bases: 8. CDR3 sequence: CASSPPGTGPNQPQHF. In DNA form, the CDR3 reads TGTGCCAGCAGCCCGCCCGGGACAGGGCCCAATCAGCCCCAGCATTTT.

This clone was detected only once. This chain links TRBV4-1 with TRBJ2-7, with 8 bases matching TRBD2. The CDR3 totals 13 residues. J lost 5 bases, V lost 4 bases, and 4 bases had no gene match. CDR1 is MGHRA, CDR2 YSYEKL, per germline. CDR3: CASSPHGRDEQYF. DNA of the CDR3: TGCGCCAGCAGCCCCCACGGGAGGGACGAGCAGTACTTC.

The chain recombines TRBV6-6 with TRBJ1-1; D remains unclear. The length of the CDR3 is 11 residues. The germline CDR1 and CDR2 sequences are MNHNY and SVGAGI (reference sequence). V was clipped by 7 bases and J by 2 bases, with 5 bases between them. This chain's CDR3 is CASILNTEAFF. The CDR3 DNA is TGTGCCAGCATCCTTAACACTGAAGCTTTCTTT.

This chain connects TRBV5-4 to TRBJ1-6; D perhaps matches TRBD1 (6 bases). The CDR3 consists of 15 residues. Germline CDR1 SGHNT, CDR2 YYREEE (reference sequence). Trimming left V 4 bases short and J 2 bases short, with 10 bases between. Here the CDR3 reads CASSIRDTYNSPLHF. In DNA, the CDR3 is TGTGCCAGCAGCATCCGGGACACCTATAATTCACCCCTCCACTTT. Full variable domain (rest looked up from reference TRBV5-4 and TRBJ1-6): ETGVTQSPTHLIKTRGQQVTLRCSSQSGHNTVSWYQQALGQGPQFIFQYYREEENGRGNFPPRFSGLQFPNYSSELNVNALELDDSALYLCASSIRDTYNSPLHFGNGTRLTVT.

The chain joins TRBV30 to TRBJ2-7; D may be TRBD1 (6 bases). The V gene's germline CDR1 is GTSNPN and CDR2 SVGIG (reference sequence). Trimming shortened V by 0 bases and J by 3 bases, and 12 bases separated the two germline ends. The CDR3 covers 14 residues. In DNA form, the CDR3 reads TGTGCCTGGAGTGTAGCAGGGGTTGTCTACGAGCAGTACTTC. Translated, it gives CAWSVAGVVYEQYF.

This clone has only a few counts. The chain employs TRBV4-3 and TRBJ2-1; 10 bases fit TRBD2. Trimming at V came to 0 bases and at J to 9 bases, leaving 14 bases not matched to a gene. Germline values: CDR1 LGHNA, CDR2 YSLEER. This CDR3 contains 18 residues. CDR3 coding DNA: TGCGCCAGCAGCCAAGATTATAGGCTAGCGGGAGCGATAGGTGAGCAGTTCTTC. As protein: CASSQDYRLAGAIGEQFF.

This clone qualifies as medium-sized (0.01 to 0.1%). V and J are TRBV2 and TRBJ2-1; D may be TRBD1 (5 bases). V was clipped by 0 bases and J by 3 bases, with 9 bases between them. CDR1 SNHLY and CDR2 FYNNEI come from the germline V gene. The CDR3 sequence is 15 residues long. CDR3 nucleotide sequence: TGTGCCAGCAGTGAAGCGCTTCAGGGCTACAATGAGCAGTTCTTC. Its translation: CASSEALQGYNEQFF.

This chain connects TRBV6-1 to TRBJ1-5; TRBD1 is a possible D gene (5 bases). Trimming took off 7 bases at V and 4 bases at J, with 11 bases between the two ends. The germline V gene encodes CDR1 MNHNS and CDR2 SASEGT. This CDR3 comprises 13 residues. The CDR3 reads CASNRGVNQPQHF. CDR3 DNA sequence: TGTGCCAGCAACCGGGGGGTAAATCAGCCCCAGCATTTT.

This sequence joins TRBV11-3 and TRBJ1-1; D remains ambiguous. Germline CDR1 SGHNT, CDR2 YENEEA. The ends were cut back, 5 bases at V and 5 bases at J, with 9 bases in the middle. This CDR3 is built from 12 residues. The chain's CDR3 is CASSTYRTEAFF. The CDR3 DNA reads as TGTGCCAGCAGCACGTACCGGACTGAAGCTTTCTTT.